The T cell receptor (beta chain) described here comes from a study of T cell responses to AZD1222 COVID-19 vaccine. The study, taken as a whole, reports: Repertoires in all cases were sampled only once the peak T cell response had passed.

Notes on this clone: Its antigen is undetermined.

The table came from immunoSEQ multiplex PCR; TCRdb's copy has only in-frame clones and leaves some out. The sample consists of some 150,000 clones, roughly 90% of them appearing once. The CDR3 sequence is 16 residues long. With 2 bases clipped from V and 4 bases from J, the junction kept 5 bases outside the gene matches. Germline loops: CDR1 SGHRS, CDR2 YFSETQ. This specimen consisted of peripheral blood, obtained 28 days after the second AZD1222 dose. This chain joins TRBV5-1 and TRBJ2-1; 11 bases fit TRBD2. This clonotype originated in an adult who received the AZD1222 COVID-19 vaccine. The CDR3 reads CASSFPLAGGYNEQFF. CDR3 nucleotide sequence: TGCGCCAGCAGCTTCCCTCTAGCGGGGGGTTACAATGAGCAGTTCTTC.